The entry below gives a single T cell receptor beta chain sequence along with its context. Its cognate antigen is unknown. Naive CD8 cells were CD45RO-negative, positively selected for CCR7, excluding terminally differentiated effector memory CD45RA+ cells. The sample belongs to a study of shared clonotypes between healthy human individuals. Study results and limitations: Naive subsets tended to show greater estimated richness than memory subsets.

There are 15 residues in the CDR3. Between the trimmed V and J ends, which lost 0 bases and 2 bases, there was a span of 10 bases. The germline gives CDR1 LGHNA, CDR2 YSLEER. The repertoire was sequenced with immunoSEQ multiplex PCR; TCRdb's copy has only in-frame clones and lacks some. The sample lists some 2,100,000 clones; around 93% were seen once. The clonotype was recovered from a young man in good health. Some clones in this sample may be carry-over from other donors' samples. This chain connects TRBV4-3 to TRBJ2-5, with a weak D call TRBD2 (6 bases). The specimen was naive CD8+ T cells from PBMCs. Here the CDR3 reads CASSQDVRGQETQYF. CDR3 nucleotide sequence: TGCGCCAGCAGCCAAGATGTGCGGGGTCAAGAGACCCAGTACTTC.